This T cell receptor beta chain derives from a study of blood T cell repertoires in COVID-19. Overall study: Specimens from acute and convalescent COVID-19 originated in the United States, Italy and Spain. PBMCs, B-cell-depleted T cells, or T cells provided the cDNA or gDNA that made up the material.

Authors' analysis steps: Amplification with reference gene primers provided the estimates of nucleated cell counts. Repertoires were generated with immunoSEQ multiplex PCR, while TCRdb's copy carries only in-frame clones and drops some. V, J and clone size are taken as reported in that table, and D and trimming were inferred from the DNA itself. The sample consists of approximately 110,000 clones, roughly 84% of them appearing once. In this sample, this clone turned up a few times. The CDR3 runs 14 residues. CDR1 is SGHNT, CDR2 YYREEE, per germline (reference sequence). Trimming shortened V by 4 bases and J by 8 bases, and 15 bases separated the two germline ends.

The source material was peripheral blood. The chain joins TRBV5-4 to TRBJ2-2, with D possibly matching TRBD2 (5 bases). This receptor was identified in a woman over 75 with active or convalescent COVID-19. The CDR3 region has the DNA TGTGCCAGCAGCACGCGGGCCGCCCTGGGGGAGCTGTTTTTT. Residues: CASSTRAALGELFF.